The rows below give T cell receptor beta chains drawn from one sample of a study of response to subunit inactivated influenza vaccine. MiXCR was run by TCRdb on the RT-PCR reads, yielding one entry per CDR3 protein. The sample shows some 300,000 distinct CDR3 sequences, 20% to 25% of them seen only once. The sequencing used PBMCs from blood, collected 21 months after vaccination. The receptors were gathered from a man between 45 and 75 years old who received an inactivated influenza vaccine. Each CDR3 is given with its conserved first and last residue. The D gene is left open where the match is weak. Rows may omit the clone size; those that give it use once, few, many or a size class.

abundance,j_gene,v_gene,d_gene,CDR3nt,CDR3aa
few,TRBJ2-2,TRBV10-2,.,TGCGCCAGCAGTGAGTCGGCCGGGGAGCTGTTTTTT,CASSESAGELFF
many,TRBJ1-2,TRBV2,.,TGTGCCAGCAGAGCAGGGCCCCGAAACTATGGCTACACCTTC,CASRAGPRNYGYTF
few,TRBJ1-1,TRBV7-9,.,TGTGCCAGCAGCTCCTTCACAGAGAACACTGAAGCTTTCTTT,CASSSFTENTEAFF
many,TRBJ1-5,TRBV12-3/TRBV12-4,.,TGTGCCAGCAGTTTGGCAGGGAGAAGCAATCAGCCCCAGCATTTT,CASSLAGRSNQPQHF
few,TRBJ2-7,TRBV25-1,TRBD1,TGTGCCAGCAGTCCCCGGACAGGGGCCTACGAGCAGTACTTC,CASSPRTGAYEQYF
.,TRBJ2-1,TRBV7-9,TRBD1,TGTGCCAGCAGCACAGTACCGGGACAGGGTTACAATGAGCAGTTCTTC,CASSTVPGQGYNEQFF
.,TRBJ2-3,TRBV4-3,.,TGCGCCAGCAGCCAAGATGGGGAGCCTCCAGATACGCAGTATTTT,CASSQDGEPPDTQYF
.,TRBJ1-1,TRBV5-4,.,TGTGCCAGCAGCCGGGCGCCTGGGATGGAAAGCGGCACTGAAGCTTTCTTT,CASSRAPGMESGTEAFF
.,TRBJ1-6,TRBV20-1,TRBD1,TGCAGTGCTGGTAAAATGGGACAGCTACAAAATTCACCCCTCCACTTT,CSAGKMGQLQNSPLHF
.,TRBJ1-2,TRBV4-3,TRBD1,TGCGCCAGCAGCCAAGCCGGGACAGGGGACTATGGCTACACCTTC,CASSQAGTGDYGYTF
.,TRBJ2-5,TRBV4-3,.,TGCGCCAGCAGCCAAGCAACAGGTCGAGAAGAGACCCAGTACTTC,CASSQATGREETQYF
.,TRBJ2-2,TRBV20-1,.,TGCAGTGCTAGAGGAGGGCACGCGAACACCGGGGAGCTGTTTTTT,CSARGGHANTGELFF
few,TRBJ1-2,TRBV12-3/TRBV12-4,.,TGTGCCAGCAGTTTAGGGGGGCAACTGGGCTACACCTTC,CASSLGGQLGYTF
few,TRBJ1-6,TRBV2,.,TGTGCCAGCAGTGAACTAGGGCCCTTGGGTTCACCCCTCCACTTT,CASSELGPLGSPLHF